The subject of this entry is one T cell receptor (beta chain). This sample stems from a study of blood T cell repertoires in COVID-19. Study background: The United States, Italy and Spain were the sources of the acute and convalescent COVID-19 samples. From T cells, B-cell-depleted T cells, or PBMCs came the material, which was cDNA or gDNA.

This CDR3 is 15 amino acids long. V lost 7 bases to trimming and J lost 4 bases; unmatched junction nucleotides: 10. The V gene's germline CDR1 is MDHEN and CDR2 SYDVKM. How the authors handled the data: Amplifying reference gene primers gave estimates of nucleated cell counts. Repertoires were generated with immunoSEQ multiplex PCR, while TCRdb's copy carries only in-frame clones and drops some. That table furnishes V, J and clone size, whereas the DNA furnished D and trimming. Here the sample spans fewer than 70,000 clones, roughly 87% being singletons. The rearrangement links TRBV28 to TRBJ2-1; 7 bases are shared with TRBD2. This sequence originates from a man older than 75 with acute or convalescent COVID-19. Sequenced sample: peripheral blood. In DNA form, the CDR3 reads TGTGCCAGCAATGGGGGGGAGACGGTATACAATGAGCAGTTCTTC. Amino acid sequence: CASNGGETVYNEQFF.